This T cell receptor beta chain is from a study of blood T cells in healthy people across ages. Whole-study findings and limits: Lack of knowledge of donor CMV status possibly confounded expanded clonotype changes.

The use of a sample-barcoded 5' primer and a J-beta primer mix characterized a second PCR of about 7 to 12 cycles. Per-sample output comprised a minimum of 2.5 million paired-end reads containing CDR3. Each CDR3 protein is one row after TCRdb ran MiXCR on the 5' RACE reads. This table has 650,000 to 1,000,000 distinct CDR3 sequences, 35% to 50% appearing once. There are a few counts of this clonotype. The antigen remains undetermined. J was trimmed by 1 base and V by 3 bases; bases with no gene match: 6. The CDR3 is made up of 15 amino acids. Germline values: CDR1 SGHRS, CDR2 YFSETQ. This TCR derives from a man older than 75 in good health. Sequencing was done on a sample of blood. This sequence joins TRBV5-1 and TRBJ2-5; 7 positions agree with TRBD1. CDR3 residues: CASSSLPGGQETQYF. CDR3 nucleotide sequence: TGCGCCAGCAGCTCCCTCCCAGGGGGCCAAGAGACCCAGTACTTC. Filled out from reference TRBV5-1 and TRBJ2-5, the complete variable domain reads KAGVTQTPRYLIKTRGQQVTLSCSPISGHRSVSWYQQTPGQGLQFLFEYFSETQRNKGNFPGRFSGRQFSNSRSEMNVSTLELGDSALYLCASSSLPGGQETQYFGPGTRLLVL.